This is a list of T cell receptor beta chains from one sample in a study of shared clonotypes between healthy human individuals. The repertoire was sequenced with immunoSEQ multiplex PCR; TCRdb's copy has only in-frame clones and lacks some. The table lists around 1.1 million clones, roughly 74% of them singletons. Sequenced material: memory CD4+ T cells from PBMCs. Every receptor here comes from a man between 18 and 35 years old in good health. Some clones in this sample may be carry-over from other donors' samples. CDR3s leave out the opening cysteine and the closing phenylalanine or tryptophan.

v_call: TRBV27; j_call: TRBJ1-1; cdr3_aa: ASSLARQNPEAF
v_call: TRBV6-5; j_call: TRBJ1-1; cdr3_aa: ASSRTGLMNTEAF
v_call: TRBV27; j_call: TRBJ2-2; cdr3_aa: ASNRAGARGANTGELF
v_call: TRBV2; j_call: TRBJ2-7; cdr3_aa: ASSQTDSSYEQY
v_call: TRBV27; j_call: TRBJ1-4; cdr3_aa: ASSPLGAGIAEKLF
v_call: TRBV9; j_call: TRBJ2-3; cdr3_aa: ASSPRTASTDTQY
v_call: TRBV7-2; j_call: TRBJ2-3; cdr3_aa: ASSLAAGSTQY
v_call: TRBV18; j_call: TRBJ1-1; cdr3_aa: ASSPTTGNTEAF
v_call: TRBV27; j_call: TRBJ2-2; cdr3_aa: ASRPGLAGLGGELF
v_call: TRBV19; j_call: TRBJ2-4; cdr3_aa: ASSIAMKNIQY
v_call: TRBV4-1; j_call: TRBJ1-3; cdr3_aa: ASSPPFGQGSAGNTIY
v_call: TRBV6-1; j_call: TRBJ2-7; cdr3_aa: ASSEDWREYYEQY
v_call: TRBV5-4; j_call: TRBJ2-2; cdr3_aa: ASSRASGKNTGELF
v_call: TRBV6-5; j_call: TRBJ2-3; cdr3_aa: ASSPEGRGRTQY
v_call: TRBV2; j_call: TRBJ1-5; cdr3_aa: ASSVLGSNQPQH
v_call: TRBV5-6; j_call: TRBJ1-1; cdr3_aa: ASSLYLRQGHEAF
v_call: TRBV19; j_call: TRBJ2-6; cdr3_aa: ASSLTWSGANVLT
v_call: TRBV4-1; j_call: TRBJ2-1; cdr3_aa: ASSQSRVAGVYNEQF
v_call: TRBV11-2; j_call: TRBJ2-7; cdr3_aa: ASSFTGGREQY
v_call: TRBV7-2; j_call: TRBJ2-5; cdr3_aa: ASSGGRAQETQY
v_call: TRBV10-2; j_call: TRBJ2-1; cdr3_aa: ASSGLAGGSRGEQF
v_call: TRBV5-4; j_call: TRBJ1-1; cdr3_aa: ASSPRIGRAF
v_call: TRBV28; j_call: TRBJ1-1; cdr3_aa: ASSPSGGMNTEAF
v_call: TRBV28; j_call: TRBJ1-5; cdr3_aa: ASSRTYPGQPQH
v_call: TRBV7-9; j_call: TRBJ2-1; cdr3_aa: ASSLGTAAPQQF
v_call: TRBV2; j_call: TRBJ1-3; cdr3_aa: ARDKLGSGNTIY
v_call: TRBV11-2; j_call: TRBJ2-7; cdr3_aa: ASSLALLAGDEQY
v_call: TRBV30; j_call: TRBJ2-1; cdr3_aa: AWSVPGQRNNEQF
v_call: TRBV30; j_call: TRBJ1-5; cdr3_aa: AWSSGTGLNQPQH
v_call: TRBV30; j_call: TRBJ2-5; cdr3_aa: AWSVAGSETQY
v_call: TRBV9; j_call: TRBJ2-3; cdr3_aa: ASSVVGSTDTQY
v_call: TRBV5-4; j_call: TRBJ2-1; cdr3_aa: ASSLGGTSGYNEQF
v_call: TRBV5-4; j_call: TRBJ2-2; cdr3_aa: ASSSAREDTGELF
v_call: TRBV9; j_call: TRBJ2-7; cdr3_aa: ASSVSSGSYEQY
v_call: TRBV28; j_call: TRBJ2-1; cdr3_aa: ASSFHVYTREDEQF
v_call: TRBV7-3; j_call: TRBJ2-2; cdr3_aa: ASSLWENGELF
v_call: TRBV9; j_call: TRBJ2-5; cdr3_aa: ASSQGLLPETQY
v_call: TRBV5-4; j_call: TRBJ2-3; cdr3_aa: ASSPTGGLDTQY
v_call: TRBV9; j_call: TRBJ2-2; cdr3_aa: ASRGPSDYTGELF
v_call: TRBV28; j_call: TRBJ2-1; cdr3_aa: ASSLGPGLYNEQF
v_call: TRBV6-6; j_call: TRBJ2-5; cdr3_aa: ASSWGLARRQETQY
v_call: TRBV27; j_call: TRBJ1-2; cdr3_aa: ASRGIGTGNGYT
v_call: TRBV5-4; j_call: TRBJ2-2; cdr3_aa: ASSLDRMNTGELF
v_call: TRBV19; j_call: TRBJ1-1; cdr3_aa: ASSGRDRGLEAF
v_call: TRBV28; j_call: TRBJ1-4; cdr3_aa: ASIKPSNGEKLF
v_call: TRBV5-1; j_call: TRBJ2-2; cdr3_aa: ASSPDGGRGGELF
v_call: TRBV29-1; j_call: TRBJ2-1; cdr3_aa: SGSGTARGNEQF
v_call: TRBV27; j_call: TRBJ2-4; cdr3_aa: ASSLGGAGIIQNIQY
v_call: TRBV28; j_call: TRBJ1-5; cdr3_aa: ASSRGGTNQPQH
v_call: TRBV7-8; j_call: TRBJ1-1; cdr3_aa: ASSPMRVSTDTEAF
v_call: TRBV7-3; j_call: TRBJ2-2; cdr3_aa: ASSLKGPNTGELF